This is a list of T cell receptor beta chains from one sample in a study of T cells in tumors after PD-1 blockade. Produced via immunoSEQ multiplex PCR; TCRdb's table is partial and in-frame only. The table lists 45,000 to 60,000 clones, more than 60% of them singletons, with 8% to 10% in the top ten. This specimen was PBMCs, taken before anti-PD-1 therapy. The source of these receptors is a human donor with advanced basal cell or squamous cell carcinoma (not recorded which). CDR3s include the opening cysteine and the closing phenylalanine or tryptophan. Fields, in order: clone size, V gene, D gene, J gene, CDR3 DNA, CDR3 protein. D genes are given only for firm matches. A row's size may be missing; if present it is once, few, many or a size class.

few	TRBV2	TRBD1	TRBJ1-6	TGTGCCAGCAAGGACAGGGGTTTAGCGTCACCCCTCCACTTT	CASKDRGLASPLHF
.	TRBV19	TRBD2	TRBJ2-3	TGTGCCAGTAGTATTAGGGCGGGAGAACCAGATACGCAGTATTTT	CASSIRAGEPDTQYF
.	TRBV15	TRBD1	TRBJ1-5	TGTGCCACCAGCAGAGCAGGGGGCGGTAATCAGCCCCAGCATTTT	CATSRAGGGNQPQHF
.	TRBV5-1	TRBD1	TRBJ1-6	TGCGCCAGCAGCTTGGGGACAGGGGATAATTCACCCCTCCACTTT	CASSLGTGDNSPLHF
.	TRBV18	.	TRBJ1-3	TGTGCCAGCTCCCCGGGACACGGCTCTGGAAACACCATATATTTT	CASSPGHGSGNTIYF
.	TRBV11-3	TRBD2	TRBJ2-7	TGTGCCAGCAGCTTGGAAGCGGGAGGGCTAGCATCCTCCTACGAGCAGTACTTC	CASSLEAGGLASSYEQYF
.	TRBV7-9	.	TRBJ1-2	TGTGCCAGCAGCTTCCCGGGACAACACTATGGCTACACCTTC	CASSFPGQHYGYTF
.	TRBV4-2	.	TRBJ2-3	TGTGCCAGCAGCCGAATCGGGGGACGCACAGATACGCAGTATTTT	CASSRIGGRTDTQYF
.	TRBV5-6	.	TRBJ1-4	TGTGCCAGCAGCTTGGCATTTGGCGGGGGAGGTGAAAAACTGTTTTTT	CASSLAFGGGGEKLFF
few	TRBV7-9	.	TRBJ2-7	TGTGCCAGCAGCTTCTTCAGGGAGGAGGACGAGCAGTACTTC	CASSFFREEDEQYF
.	TRBV6-2/TRBV6-3	.	TRBJ2-5	TGTGCCAGCAGCCTCACCCAGGGGAGAGAGACCCAGTACTTC	CASSLTQGRETQYF
.	TRBV7-8	TRBD2	TRBJ2-7	TGTGCCAGCAGCCACCTTTTAAGCGGGGGGGCCTACGAGCAGTACTTC	CASSHLLSGGAYEQYF
few	TRBV6-1	.	TRBJ1-6	TGTGCCAGCAGTGAAGCTGTACTGAGCTCCTATAATTCACCCCTCCACTTT	CASSEAVLSSYNSPLHF
.	TRBV20-1	.	TRBJ2-5	TGCAGTGCTGGGCAAGGGGAGACCCAGTACTTC	CSAGQGETQYF
.	TRBV11-3	.	TRBJ1-4	TGTGCCAGCAGCCGTAACAGGGTTAGCGCAACTAATGAAAAACTGTTTTTT	CASSRNRVSATNEKLFF
.	TRBV6-6	.	TRBJ1-5	TGTGCCAGCAGTTGGGGGGCGGGTCGCAATCAGCCCCAGCATTTT	CASSWGAGRNQPQHF
few	TRBV27	TRBD1	TRBJ1-6	TGTGCCAGCAGTAGGGACAGTGATTCACCCCTCCACTTT	CASSRDSDSPLHF
once	TRBV7-9	TRBD1	TRBJ1-4	TGTGCCAGCAGCTCCCCGACAGGGGGAGGTGAAAAACTGTTTTTT	CASSSPTGGGEKLFF
.	TRBV5-6	.	TRBJ2-1	TGTGCCAGCAGCTTGTTAACGGTGTACAATGAGCAGTTCTTC	CASSLLTVYNEQFF
.	TRBV12-3/TRBV12-4	.	TRBJ2-2	TGTGCCAGCAGTTTAGATCCCACCGGGGAGCTGTTTTTT	CASSLDPTGELFF
.	TRBV2	.	TRBJ1-1	TGTGCCAGCAGGAGCGGGGGGGTGGAAGCTTTCTTT	CASRSGGVEAFF
medium-sized	TRBV4-1	.	TRBJ2-5	TGCGCCAGCAGCCCCAGACTTGTGGAGACCCAGTACTTC	CASSPRLVETQYF
.	TRBV18	TRBD1	TRBJ1-2	TGTGCCAGCTCACCACTTTCCCAAGGACAGGGAGCGATTGGCTACACCTTC	CASSPLSQGQGAIGYTF
.	TRBV5-6	.	TRBJ2-1	TGTGCCAGCAGCTTGGACAGGGTCGATGAGCAGTTCTTC	CASSLDRVDEQFF
once	TRBV7-8	.	TRBJ2-7	TGTGCCAGCAGCCCAAGATCAGGGGTTACCTACGAGCAGTACTTC	CASSPRSGVTYEQYF
once	TRBV5-5	.	TRBJ2-3	TGTGCCAGCAGCTGGTCACCTTTGAACACAGATACGCAGTATTTT	CASSWSPLNTDTQYF
.	TRBV12-5	TRBD2	TRBJ2-6	TGTGCTAGTGGTTTGGTAATAGCGGGCCCTGGGGCCAACGTCCTGACTTTC	CASGLVIAGPGANVLTF
.	TRBV18	.	TRBJ2-3	TGTGCCAGCTCACCGGCGAGGGGTAGCACAGATACGCAGTATTTT	CASSPARGSTDTQYF
.	TRBV15	TRBD2	TRBJ2-3	TGTGCCACCAGCAGAGTGCTAGCGGGAGCCTCCGGTACGCAGTATTTT	CATSRVLAGASGTQYF
.	TRBV9	TRBD1	TRBJ1-1	TGTGCCAGCAGCTTCCTACAGGGGGTTAACACTGAAGCTTTCTTT	CASSFLQGVNTEAFF
.	TRBV7-9	.	TRBJ1-5	TGTGCCAGCAGCTTAGGGGGACTAATATCAATCAGCCCCCAGCATTTT	CASSLGGLISISPQHF
.	TRBV3-1/TRBV3-2	.	TRBJ2-3	TGTGCCAGCAGCCAAGATGGGGGGATATTCACAGATACGCAGTATTTT	CASSQDGGIFTDTQYF